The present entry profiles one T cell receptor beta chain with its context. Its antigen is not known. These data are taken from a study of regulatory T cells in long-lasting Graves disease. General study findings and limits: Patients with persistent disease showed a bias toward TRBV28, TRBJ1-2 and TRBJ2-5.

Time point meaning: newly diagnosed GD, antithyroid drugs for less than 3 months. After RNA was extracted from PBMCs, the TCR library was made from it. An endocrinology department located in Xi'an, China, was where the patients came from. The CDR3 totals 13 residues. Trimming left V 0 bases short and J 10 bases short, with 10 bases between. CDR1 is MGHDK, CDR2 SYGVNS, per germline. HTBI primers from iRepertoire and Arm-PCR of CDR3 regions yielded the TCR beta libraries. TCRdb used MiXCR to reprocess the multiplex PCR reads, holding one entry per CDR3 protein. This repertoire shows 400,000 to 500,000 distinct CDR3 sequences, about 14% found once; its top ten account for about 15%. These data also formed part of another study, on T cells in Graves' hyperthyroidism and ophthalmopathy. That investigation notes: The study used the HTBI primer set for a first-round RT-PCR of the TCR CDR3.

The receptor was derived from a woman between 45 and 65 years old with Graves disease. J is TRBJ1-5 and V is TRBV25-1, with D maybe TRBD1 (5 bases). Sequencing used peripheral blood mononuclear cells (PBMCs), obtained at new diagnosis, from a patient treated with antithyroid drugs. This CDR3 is CASSEYGGIPQHF. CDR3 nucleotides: TGTGCCAGCAGTGAATATGGGGGAATTCCCCAGCATTTT. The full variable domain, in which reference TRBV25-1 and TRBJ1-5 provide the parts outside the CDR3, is EADIYQTPRYLVIGTGKKITLECSQTMGHDKMYWYQQDPGMELHLIHYSYGVNSTEKGDLSSESTVSRIRTEHFPLTLESARPSHTSQYLCASSEYGGIPQHFGDGTRLSIL.